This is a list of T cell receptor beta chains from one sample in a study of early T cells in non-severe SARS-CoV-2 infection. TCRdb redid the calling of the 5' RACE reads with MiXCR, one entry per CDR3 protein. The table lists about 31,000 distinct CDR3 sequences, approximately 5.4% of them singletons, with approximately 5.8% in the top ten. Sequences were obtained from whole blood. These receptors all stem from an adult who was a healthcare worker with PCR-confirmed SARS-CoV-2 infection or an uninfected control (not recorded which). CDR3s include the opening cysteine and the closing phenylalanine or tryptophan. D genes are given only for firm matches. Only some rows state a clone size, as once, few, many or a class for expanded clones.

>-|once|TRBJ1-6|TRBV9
TGTGCCAGCAGCGCCGGAGATGTTTCACCCCTCCACTTT
CASSAGDVSPLHF
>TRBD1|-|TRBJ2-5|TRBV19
TGTGCCACAAAAGACAGGGGCACACAAGAGACCCAGTACTTC
CATKDRGTQETQYF
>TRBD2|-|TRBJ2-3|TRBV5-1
TGCGCCAGCAGCTTCCCGACCCAAGCGGGAGGGCTGGATACGCAGTATTTT
CASSFPTQAGGLDTQYF
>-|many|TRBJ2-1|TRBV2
TGTGCCAGCAGGGTAACTATGGGCTTCCGCGATGAGCAGTTCTTC
CASRVTMGFRDEQFF
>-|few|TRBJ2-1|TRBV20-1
TGCAGTGCCAGCGCCTCCCAGGGGATTGATGAGCAGTTCTTC
CSASASQGIDEQFF
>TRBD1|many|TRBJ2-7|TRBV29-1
TGCAGCGCGGGAACCGGGACAGGGAGTAAAGAGCAGTACTTC
CSAGTGTGSKEQYF
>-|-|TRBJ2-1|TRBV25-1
TGTGCCAGCAGACTAGGAGTCGGTGAGCAGTTCTTC
CASRLGVGEQFF
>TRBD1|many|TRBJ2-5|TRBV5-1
TGCGCCAGCAGCCCGAGGGGACAGGGGCTTCTGGAGACCCAGTACTTC
CASSPRGQGLLETQYF
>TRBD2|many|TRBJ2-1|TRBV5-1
TGCGCCAGCAGCTTGGCAGCGGGAGTCCGCAATGAGCAGTTCTTC
CASSLAAGVRNEQFF
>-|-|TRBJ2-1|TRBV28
TGTGCCAGCAAGTACAGGGTTAATGAGCAGTTCTTC
CASKYRVNEQFF
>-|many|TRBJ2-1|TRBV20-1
TGCAGTGCTGAGGCGATCGGGGAGCAGTTCTTC
CSAEAIGEQFF
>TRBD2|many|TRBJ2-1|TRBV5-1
TGCGCCAGCAGCTCGCTAGCGGGAGGTGGAAATGAGCAGTTCTTC
CASSSLAGGGNEQFF
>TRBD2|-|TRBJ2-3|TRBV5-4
TGTGCCAGCACTGTGGCTAGCGGGGAAGGCACAGATACGCAGTATTTT
CASTVASGEGTDTQYF
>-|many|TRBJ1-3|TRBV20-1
TGCAGTGCTAGAACAGAAATAGTCCCTGGAAACACCATATATTTT
CSARTEIVPGNTIYF
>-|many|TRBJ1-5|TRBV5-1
TGCGCCAGCAGCCAGGAAGGTAGGGGCGATCAGCCCCAGCATTTT
CASSQEGRGDQPQHF
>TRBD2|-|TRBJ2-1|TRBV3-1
TGTGCCAGCAGTCGGGGACTAGCGGTGCACAATGAGCAGTTCTTC
CASSRGLAVHNEQFF
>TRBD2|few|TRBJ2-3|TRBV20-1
TGCAGTGCTAGAGACCTCCGGGGCCTAGCGGGAGCAGGAAGAACAGATACGCAGTATTTT
CSARDLRGLAGAGRTDTQYF
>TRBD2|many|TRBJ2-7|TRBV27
TGTGCCAGCAGTTCCGGGACTAGCGCAACCTACGAGCAGTACTTC
CASSSGTSATYEQYF
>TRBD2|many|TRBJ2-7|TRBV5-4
TGTGCCACCTCCAGAGGCAGGGAGGGGTACGAGCAGTACTTC
CATSRGREGYEQYF
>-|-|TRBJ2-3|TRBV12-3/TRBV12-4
TGTGCCAGCAGCCGGTCCGGCACAGATACGCAGTATTTT
CASSRSGTDTQYF
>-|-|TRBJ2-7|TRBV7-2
TGTGCCAGCAGCTTAAAGGAACAGAACTCCTACGAGCAGTACTTC
CASSLKEQNSYEQYF
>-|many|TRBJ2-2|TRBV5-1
TGCGCCAGCAGCTTTGGGAACAGAGATACCGGGGAGCTGTTTTTT
CASSFGNRDTGELFF